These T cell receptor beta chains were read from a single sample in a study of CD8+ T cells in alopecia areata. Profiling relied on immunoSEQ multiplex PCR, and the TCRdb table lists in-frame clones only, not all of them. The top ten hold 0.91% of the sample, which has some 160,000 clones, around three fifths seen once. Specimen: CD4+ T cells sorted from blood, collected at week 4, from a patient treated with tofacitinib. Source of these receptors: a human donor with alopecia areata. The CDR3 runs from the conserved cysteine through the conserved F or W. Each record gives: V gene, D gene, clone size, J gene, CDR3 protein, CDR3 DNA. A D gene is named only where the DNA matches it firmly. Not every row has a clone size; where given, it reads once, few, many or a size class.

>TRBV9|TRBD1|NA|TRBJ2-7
CASSAGTANYEQYF
TGTGCCAGCAGCGCCGGGACAGCCAACTACGAGCAGTACTTC
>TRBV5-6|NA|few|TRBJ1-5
CASTVYSRGQPQHF
TGTGCCAGCACCGTTTACAGCCGGGGTCAGCCCCAGCATTTT
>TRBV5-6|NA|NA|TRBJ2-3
CASSLRVNTDTQYF
TGTGCCAGCAGCTTGCGAGTTAACACAGATACGCAGTATTTT
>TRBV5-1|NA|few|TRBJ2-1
CASSLVGSSYNEQFF
TGCGCCAGCAGCTTGGTGGGGAGCTCCTACAATGAGCAGTTCTTC
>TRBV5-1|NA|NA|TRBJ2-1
CASSSGTSFSEQFF
TGCGCCAGCAGCTCCGGTACTAGTTTCAGTGAGCAGTTCTTC
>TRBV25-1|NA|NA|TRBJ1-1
CASSSLTEAFF
TGTGCCAGCAGTTCCCTGACTGAAGCTTTCTTT
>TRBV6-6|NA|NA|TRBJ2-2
CASSYGGVGTGELFF
TGTGCCAGCAGTTACGGGGGAGTGGGCACCGGGGAGCTGTTTTTT
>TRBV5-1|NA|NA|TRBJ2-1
CASSYAGSSYNEQFF
TGCGCCAGCAGCTACGCGGGGAGCTCCTACAATGAGCAGTTCTTC
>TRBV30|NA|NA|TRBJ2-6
CAWSFRVPITRSGANVLTF
TGTGCCTGGAGTTTCAGGGTCCCTATAACTCGCTCTGGGGCCAACGTCCTGACTTTC
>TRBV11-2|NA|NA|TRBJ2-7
CASSLERVGGEQYF
TGTGCCAGCAGCTTAGAAAGGGTTGGGGGAGAGCAGTACTTC
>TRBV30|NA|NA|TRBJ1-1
CAWRRLSWNTEAFF
TGTGCCTGGAGGAGGCTCTCGTGGAACACTGAAGCTTTCTTT
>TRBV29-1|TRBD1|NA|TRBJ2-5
CSVLLGTGLGEETQYF
TGCAGCGTTCTCCTCGGGACAGGTTTAGGCGAAGAGACCCAGTACTTC
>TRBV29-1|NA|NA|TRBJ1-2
CSATARDYYGYTF
TGCAGCGCCACCGCCAGGGACTACTATGGCTACACCTTC
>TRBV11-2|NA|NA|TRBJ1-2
CASSLAGQGYGYTF
TGTGCCAGCAGCTTAGCGGGGCAGGGCTATGGCTACACCTTC
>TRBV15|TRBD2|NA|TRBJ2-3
CATSRARGVSTDTQYF
TGTGCCACCAGCAGAGCCCGGGGGGTTAGCACAGATACGCAGTATTTT
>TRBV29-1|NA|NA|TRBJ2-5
CSARDVEETQYF
TGCAGCGCCCGGGACGTGGAAGAGACCCAGTACTTC
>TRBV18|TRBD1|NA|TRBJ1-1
CASSPWDSMEGNTEAFF
TGTGCCAGCTCACCCTGGGACAGCATGGAAGGGAACACTGAAGCTTTCTTT
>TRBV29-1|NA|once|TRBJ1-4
CSVGTYEKLFF
TGCAGCGTGGGGACCTATGAAAAACTGTTTTTT
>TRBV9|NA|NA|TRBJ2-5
CASSGGAGVGGETQYF
TGTGCCAGCAGCGGGGGTGCTGGGGTAGGAGGCGAGACCCAGTACTTC
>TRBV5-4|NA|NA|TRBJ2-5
CASSFTGRQETQYF
TGTGCCAGCAGCTTTACGGGGAGGCAAGAGACCCAGTACTTC
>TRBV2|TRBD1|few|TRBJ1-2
CATKEDRAYGYTF
TGTGCCACCAAGGAGGACAGGGCATATGGCTACACCTTC
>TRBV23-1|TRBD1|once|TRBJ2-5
CASSQYNGDRELKETQYF
TGCGCCAGCAGTCAATATAACGGGGACAGGGAGTTAAAGGAGACCCAGTACTTC
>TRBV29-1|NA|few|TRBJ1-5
CSAGNLLGQPQHF
TGCAGCGCCGGGAACTTATTAGGTCAGCCCCAGCATTTT
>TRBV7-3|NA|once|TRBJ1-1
CASSSERAAFF
TGTGCCAGCAGCTCAGAGAGGGCGGCTTTCTTT
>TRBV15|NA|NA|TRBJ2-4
CATSRVAGVRLAKNIQYF
TGTGCCACCAGCAGAGTTGCCGGAGTACGGTTAGCCAAAAACATTCAGTACTTC
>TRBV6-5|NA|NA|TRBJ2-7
CASRESHRMEYF
TGTGCCAGCAGGGAAAGTCATCGAATGGAGTACTTC
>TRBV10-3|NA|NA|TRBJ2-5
CAISARQEETQYF
TGTGCCATCAGTGCTCGACAGGAGGAGACCCAGTACTTC
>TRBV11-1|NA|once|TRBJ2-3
CASSPRGDDFPADTQYF
TGTGCCAGCAGCCCCAGGGGGGACGATTTTCCCGCAGATACGCAGTATTTT
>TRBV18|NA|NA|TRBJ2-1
CASSPVGGSGIHEQFF
TGTGCCAGCTCACCGGTTGGGGGTTCGGGCATCCATGAGCAGTTCTTC
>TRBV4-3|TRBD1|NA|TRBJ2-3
CASSQDLGGYTDTQYF
TGCGCCAGCAGCCAAGATCTAGGGGGCTACACAGATACGCAGTATTTT
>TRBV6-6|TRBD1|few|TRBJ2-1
CASSPPGTGRGEQFF
TGTGCCAGCAGTCCCCCCGGGACAGGGAGGGGTGAGCAGTTCTTC
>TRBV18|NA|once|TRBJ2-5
CASSPKQQETQYF
TGTGCCAGCTCACCAAAACAGCAAGAGACCCAGTACTTC
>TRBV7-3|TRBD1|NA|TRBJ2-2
CASSTTGASGELFF
TGTGCCAGCAGCACGACAGGGGCCTCCGGGGAGCTGTTTTTT
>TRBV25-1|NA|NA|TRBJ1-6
CASSVLQGTNSPLHF
TGTGCCAGCAGTGTGCTGCAGGGTACTAATTCACCCCTCCACTTT
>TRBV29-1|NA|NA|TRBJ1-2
CSVGAASSNYGYTF
TGCAGCGTTGGGGCAGCCTCTAGTAACTATGGCTACACCTTC
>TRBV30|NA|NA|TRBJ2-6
CAWSVGVAGANVLTF
TGTGCCTGGAGTGTAGGGGTGGCTGGGGCCAACGTCCTGACTTTC
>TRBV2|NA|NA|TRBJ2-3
CASFGEVTQYF
TGTGCCAGCTTCGGGGAGGTCACGCAGTATTTT
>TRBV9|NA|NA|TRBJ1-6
CASSETVSYNSPLHF
TGTGCCAGCAGTGAAACAGTCTCCTATAATTCACCCCTCCACTTT
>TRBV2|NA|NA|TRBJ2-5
CASSLRTNSGETQYF
TGTGCCAGCAGCCTAAGGACAAATTCGGGAGAGACCCAGTACTTC
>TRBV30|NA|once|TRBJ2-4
CAWSVSGKNIQYF
TGTGCCTGGAGTGTATCAGGGAAAAACATTCAGTACTTC
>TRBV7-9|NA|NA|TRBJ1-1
CASIRKRAVNTEAFF
TGTGCCAGCATAAGAAAACGGGCGGTGAACACTGAAGCTTTCTTT
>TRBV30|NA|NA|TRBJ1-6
CAWTASYNSPLHF
TGTGCCTGGACAGCAAGTTATAATTCACCCCTCCACTTT
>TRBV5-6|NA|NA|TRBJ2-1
CASSLVAEQFF
TGTGCCAGCAGCTTGGTGGCTGAGCAGTTCTTC
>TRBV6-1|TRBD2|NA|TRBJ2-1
CASRNSGGRNEQFF
TGTGCCAGCAGAAATAGCGGGGGGAGAAATGAGCAGTTCTTC
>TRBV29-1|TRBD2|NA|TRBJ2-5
CSAPDSGQETQYF
TGCAGCGCGCCGGATAGCGGGCAAGAGACCCAGTACTTC
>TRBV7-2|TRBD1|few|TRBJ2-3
CASSLGPGQGTDTQYF
TGTGCCAGCAGCTTAGGCCCGGGACAGGGGACAGATACGCAGTATTTT
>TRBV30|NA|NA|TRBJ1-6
CAWSAGSPSPLHF
TGTGCCTGGAGTGCGGGGAGCCCTTCGCCCCTCCACTTT
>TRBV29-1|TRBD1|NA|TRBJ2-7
CSATARTGGSEQYF
TGCAGCGCCACGGCCCGGACAGGGGGATCCGAGCAGTACTTC
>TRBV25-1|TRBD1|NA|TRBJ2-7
CASSRTGTDYEQYF
TGTGCCAGCAGTAGAACCGGGACAGACTACGAGCAGTACTTC